This T cell receptor (beta chain) emerged from a study of OX40 agonist ivuxolimab in advanced cancers. For context, the study as a whole: Ivuxolimab was an agonistic, fully human IgG2 monoclonal antibody directed against OX40 (CD134), a costimulatory receptor. Of the approximately 50 dose-escalation patients, hepatocellular carcinoma was present in roughly 19, melanoma in roughly 15, renal cell carcinoma in 9 and head and neck cancer in 9. Intravenous ivuxolimab was administered to patients every 2 weeks at six dose levels: 0.01, 0.1, 0.3, 1.5, 3 and 10 mg/kg. The point of sequencing TCRbeta in the periphery was to test whether ivuxolimab changed TCR sequence diversity and drove clonal T-cell expansion. Prior anti-PD-1, anti-PD-L1 or anti-CTLA-4 therapy was permitted, and checkpoint inhibitors had been received by around 40% of dose-escalation patients. Three dose-escalation patients achieved partial responses, one with hepatocellular carcinoma and two with cutaneous melanoma. The dose-escalation cohort was approximately 83% male with a mean age of approximately 60 years, ranging from roughly 20 to 80. The monotherapy dose-escalation portion (N ≈ 57 patients) of the phase I ivuxolimab trial is reported in the paper.

From a lookup of the germline V gene (reference sequence), CDR1 and CDR2 are WNHNN and SYGVQD. The CDR3 goes from the cysteine to the phenylalanine over 12 residues. The only DNA kept is the CDR3, 36 bases in frame from the first base. Cut back by 11 bases and 1 base, the V and J ends lie 10 bases apart. The study at large found these results: Low levels of normalized T-cell clonal expansion were also seen in some patients who did not respond. The antigen specificity of the peripheral T cells that underwent clonal expansion was not determined. At doses of 0.1 to 3.0 mg/kg, clonal expansion of both CD4+ and CD8+ blood T cells was observed from baseline to week 6. In partial responders in the 0.1-3.0 mg/kg groups, normalized peripheral clonal expansion was found to be among the lowest, especially among CD8+ T cells. On average, CD8+ T cells showed more expanded clones than CD4+ T cells after ivuxolimab.

As to this clone: The target of this receptor is not known. Base qualities were left out, and no much larger clone turns up one base away.

Genomic DNA was isolated from the sorted cells so that the TCRbeta CDR3 region could be sequenced. The immunoSEQ Assay was used to sequence the TCRbeta CDR3 regions. In TCRdb, the immuneACCESS table is reduced to in-frame sequences with V and J assigned. These tables do not hold every clone; where another copy was compared, an unresolved V gene accounts for under half, and the others remain unexplained. Here the sample has fewer than 14,000 clones; about 76% occur a single time. The top ten constitute approximately 40% of the sample. Patients with a history of autoimmune disease or receiving systemic immunosuppression were excluded from the trial. Peripheral blood for TCR sequencing was drawn from every dose cohort at baseline, at cycle 4 day 1 and at cycle 7 day 1. Samples were obtained from an open-label, multicenter, first-in-human phase I dose-escalation trial of ivuxolimab. Adults with locally advanced or metastatic melanoma, renal cell carcinoma, hepatocellular carcinoma or head and neck squamous cell carcinoma were enrolled in the trial. Before TCR sequencing, CD4+ and CD8+ T cells were separately sorted from peripheral blood.

The sample consisted of CD4+ or CD8+ T cells sorted from blood, taken in a trial of the OX40 agonist ivuxolimab. This receptor was obtained from an adult with an advanced solid tumor such as melanoma, head and neck, liver or kidney cancer. The chain is encoded by TRBV10-1 joined to TRBJ2-3, with a tentative D gene TRBD1 over 5 matching bases. The CDR3 reads CAVGQGTDTQYF. In nucleotides, the sequence is TGCGCCGTGGGGCAGGGCACAGATACGCAGTATTTT.